Shown below are 23 T cell receptor beta chains from a single sample sequenced in a study of cytomegalovirus exposure and HLA in healthy donors (dated by TCRdb to 2016 to 2017). The library came from the immunoSEQ multiplex PCR assay. For the multiplex PCR, a mixture combining 60 forward primers for TCR Vbeta segments and 13 reverse primers for TCR Jbeta segments was used. This is the immuneACCESS table as TCRdb keeps it, with only in-frame sequences that have V and J called. A part of the clones is gone; compared with another copy, unresolved V genes explain less than half, and the rest is unexplained. The sample has about 150,000 clones on record, around 80% of them singletons. 5% to 6.5% of the sample goes to the ten largest clones. The sample taken for sequencing was PBMCs. These receptor sequences come from a man aged 25 to 45 in good health and CMV-seropositive.

The rearrangement joins TRBV4-3 to TRBJ2-1; 7 nucleotides align to TRBD1. CDR1 and CDR2 (germline): LGHNA, YSLEER. V lost 2 bases and J lost 1; bases outside the gene matches: 2. This CDR3 spans 15 amino acids. The CDR3 sequence is CASSQQGVSYNEQFF. CDR3 bases: TGCGCCAGCAGCCAACAGGGGGTTTCCTACAATGAGCAGTTCTTC.

The CDR3 DNA follows: TGTGCCAGCAGCAAGAAACAGGGGGGCTCCTACGAGCAGTACTTC. This translates into CASSKKQGGSYEQYF. This chain connects TRBV21-1 to TRBJ2-7; whether TRBD1, the table's D call, matches the DNA was not checked. TRBV21-1 is given as a pseudogene. CDR3 length: 15 amino acids.

The chain employs TRBV28 and TRBJ2-1; 9 nucleotides align to TRBD2. CDR1 and CDR2 from the germline V gene are MDHEN and SYDVKM. The CDR3 spans 16 residues. V shed 4 bases and J 7 bases; nucleotides not matched to a gene: 11. The CDR3 protein is CASSSPASGIANEQFF. In nucleotides, the CDR3 is TGTGCCAGCAGTTCCCCCGCTAGCGGGATAGCGAATGAGCAGTTCTTC.

This clone was seen a single time. This chain connects TRBV27 to TRBJ1-2, with D hard to call. V lost 0 bases and J 5 bases, leaving 25 bases between the germline ends. The CDR3 has 19 residues. CDR1 and CDR2 (germline): MNHEY, SMNVEV (reference sequence). The CDR3 DNA follows: TGTGCCAGCAGTTTATCGGCCCGGGAAAGAGCTTCAAAAGGATATGGCTACACCTTC. Its translation is CASSLSARERASKGYGYTF.

This clone was seen a single time. V gene TRBV6-5 combines with J gene TRBJ2-7, with a possible D match to TRBD1 (5 bases). V lost 0 bases and J lost 7, with 7 bases in between. This CDR3 is 12 amino acids long. Germline V CDR1 and CDR2: MNHEY, SVGAGI. The CDR3 DNA reads as TGTGCCAGCAGTTACTCGGGGCATGAGCAGTACTTC. Translating gives CASSYSGHEQYF.

The rearrangement uses TRBV6-6 and TRBJ1-2; perhaps TRBD1 as D (6 bases). Germline V gives CDR1 MNHNY, CDR2 SVGAGI (reference sequence). Between the trimmed V and J ends, which lost 1 base and 7 bases, there was a span of 7 bases. The CDR3 contains 12 residues. The CDR3 sequence is CASSYWTAGYTF. The CDR3 nucleotides are TGTGCCAGCAGTTACTGGACAGCTGGCTACACCTTC.

The chain couples TRBV7-9 to TRBJ2-5, with 10 bases that match TRBD2. This CDR3 has 18 amino acids. Looked up from germline, CDR1 is SEHNR and CDR2 is FQNEAQ (reference sequence). Germline trimming cut 3 bases from V and 5 bases from J; bases unmatched to any gene: 15. CDR3 protein: CASSFPGRLAGDGETQYF. CDR3 DNA sequence: TGTGCCAGCAGCTTCCCCGGGAGGCTAGCGGGGGACGGGGAGACCCAGTACTTC.

Note on this clone: One end of the junction is discordant with germline, which a read error may explain. This sequence joins TRBV7-9 and TRBJ1-1, with D hard to call. CDR1 and CDR2 (germline): SEHNR, FQNEAQ (reference sequence). The CDR3 runs 15 residues. CDR3 DNA: TGTTCCAGCAGCTTAATCGCATTCGGGAACACTGAAGCTTTCTTT. As protein: CSSSLIAFGNTEAFF. The full variable domain, with the rest looked up from reference TRBV7-9 and TRBJ1-1, is DTGVSQNPRHKITKRGQNVTFRCDPISEHNRLYWYRQTLGQGPEFLTYFQNEAQLEKSRLLSDRFSAERPKGSFSTLEIQRTEQGDSAMYLCSSSLIAFGNTEAFFGQGTRLTVV.

V is TRBV27 and J is TRBJ1-2; TRBD1 agrees at 7 bases. The CDR3 has 15 residues. V lost 6 bases and J lost 8; bases outside the gene matches: 15. Germline lookup yields CDR1 MNHEY and CDR2 SMNVEV (reference sequence). DNA of the CDR3: TGTGCCAGCAGCCGAAACACACAGGGGACTGGGGGCTACACCTTC. Translation: CASSRNTQGTGGYTF.

The V call is TRBV28, the J call TRBJ1-2; 7 bases align to TRBD1. The CDR3 covers 14 residues. V shed 4 bases, J shed 1 base, and the junction held 3 bases outside the gene matches. Germline CDR1 MDHEN, CDR2 SYDVKM. CDR3 DNA sequence: TGTGCCAGCAGTTCATGGGACAGTAACTATGGCTACACCTTC. This gives the protein CASSSWDSNYGYTF.

J is TRBJ1-2 and V is TRBV19; D perhaps matches TRBD1 (6 bases). V gave up 6 bases and J gave up 2 bases, with 10 bases separating them. This CDR3 has 13 residues. CDR1 and CDR2 from the germline V gene are LNHDA and SQIVND (reference sequence). The CDR3 DNA reads TGTGCCAGTAGAAAAACAGGGAACTATGGCTACACCTTC. The encoded protein is CASRKTGNYGYTF.

This clone appeared a few times. The chain carries TRBV19 and TRBJ2-7; 8 bases agree with TRBD2. The V gene end was trimmed by 3 bases and the J gene end by 1 base; junction bases not matched to a gene: 5. In germline, CDR1 is LNHDA, CDR2 SQIVND (reference sequence). The length of the CDR3 is 15 residues. CDR3 bases: TGTGCCAGTAGTATTGCGGGAGGAACGTCCTACGAGCAGTACTTC. It yields the protein CASSIAGGTSYEQYF.

The chain employs TRBV28 and TRBJ2-3; D is uncertain. Trimming took off 5 bases at V and 4 bases at J, with 13 bases between the two ends. CDR1 and CDR2 (germline): MDHEN, SYDVKM. The CDR3 is 14 residues long. The CDR3 is CASSPLGEADTQYF. CDR3 nucleotides: TGTGCCAGCAGTCCGTTAGGAGAAGCAGATACGCAGTATTTT.

This clone was seen only once. The rearrangement joins TRBV6-5 to TRBJ2-4, with 8 bases identical to TRBD1. CDR1 MNHEY and CDR2 SVGAGI come from the germline V gene. After removal of 6 bases from V and 1 base from J, the junction contained 2 bases not matched to a gene. The CDR3 has 14 residues. The CDR3 is CASRRDRAKNIQYF. CDR3 bases: TGTGCCAGCAGAAGGGACAGGGCCAAAAACATTCAGTACTTC.

The rearrangement uses TRBV30 and TRBJ2-7; 10 bases fit TRBD1. This CDR3 region has 13 residues. Germline V gives CDR1 GTSNPN, CDR2 SVGIG (reference sequence). The ends lost 5 bases at V and 5 bases at J; junction bases unmatched: 6. Here the CDR3 DNA reads TGTGCCTGGGACCGGGACAGGGGAAACGAGCAGTACTTC. Residues: CAWDRDRGNEQYF.

The chain uses TRBV5-1 and TRBJ2-1; tentative D call: TRBD1 (6 bases). The CDR3 covers 15 residues. The ends were cut back, 4 bases at V and 6 bases at J, with 17 bases in the middle. In germline, CDR1 is SGHRS, CDR2 YFSETQ. The DNA of the CDR3 is TGCGCCAGCAGCCGTGGGACATTAAGGGGCAATGAGCAGTTCTTC. It encodes CASSRGTLRGNEQFF.

V gene TRBV28 combines with J gene TRBJ2-2; the D gene is possibly TRBD2 (6 bases). Germline V gene data show CDR1 as MDHEN and CDR2 as SYDVKM. The CDR3 is 18 amino acids. V gave up 4 bases and J gave up 0 bases, with 18 bases separating them. DNA of the CDR3: TGTGCCAGCAGTTCGCCCCTCGGGGGACGAACGAACACCGGGGAGCTGTTTTTT. Its protein product is CASSSPLGGRTNTGELFF.

Comment on this clone: The junction and the germline gene differ at one end; a read error may be behind it. The chain employs TRBV4-3 and TRBJ1-4, with a weak D call TRBD1 (5 bases). CDR1 is LGHNA, CDR2 YSLEER, per germline. There are 15 residues in the CDR3. The CDR3 DNA reads as TGCGCCAGCATCCAAAGGGGTCGTCTTAGGGAAACTCTGTTTTTT. Its protein is CASIQRGRLRETLFF.

The rearrangement joins TRBV7-8 to TRBJ2-5; tentatively, D is TRBD2 (6 bases). Germline lookup yields CDR1 SGHVS and CDR2 FQNEAQ. The V end was cut by 5 bases, the J end by 1 base, with 11 bases between. The CDR3 is made up of 14 amino acids. CDR3 in DNA: TGTGCCAGCAGCCACCGGGACTTCCAAGAGACCCAGTACTTC. Translation gives CASSHRDFQETQYF.

This rearrangement joins TRBV16 to TRBJ1-5, with D possibly being TRBD1 (5 bases). V lost 4 bases and J 7 bases, leaving 11 bases between the germline ends. The germline CDR1 and CDR2 sequences are KGHSY and FQNENV. The length of the CDR3 is 13 residues. CDR3 in DNA: TGTGCCAGCAGCCTGGGGGGGGACCAGCCCCAGCATTTT. Translation: CASSLGGDQPQHF. Together with reference TRBV16 and TRBJ1-5, the CDR3 gives the full variable domain: GEEVAQTPKHLVRGEGQKAKLYCAPIKGHSYVFWYQQVLKNEFKFLISFQNENVFDETGMPKERFSAKCLPNSPCSLEIQATKLEDSAVYFCASSLGGDQPQHFGDGTRLSIL.

The V gene is TRBV29-1, the J gene TRBJ2-1, with 7 bases matching TRBD2. Germline V gene data show CDR1 as SQVTM and CDR2 as ANQGSEA. V was pared by 5 bases and J by 2 bases, with 6 bases of the junction left unmatched. The CDR3 consists of 14 residues. This chain's CDR3 is CSVKGLGTYNEQFF. Written as DNA, the CDR3 is TGCAGCGTTAAAGGACTAGGGACCTACAATGAGCAGTTCTTC.

In regard to this clone: The junction and the germline gene differ at one end; a read error may be behind it. V is TRBV18 and J is TRBJ2-6; possibly TRBD1 for D (5 bases). There are 16 residues in the CDR3. The germline V gene encodes CDR1 KGHSH and CDR2 LQKENI. CDR3 in DNA: TGTGCCAGCTCACCAAGGAAGGGAACTGGGGCCAACGGCCTGACTTTC. It yields the protein CASSPRKGTGANGLTF.

This chain uses TRBV18 with TRBJ1-1; D remains ambiguous. Germline lookup yields CDR1 KGHSH and CDR2 LQKENI. V shed 0 bases and J shed 1 base, with 6 bases lying between them. The length of the CDR3 is 14 residues. CDR3 region: CASSPPSANTEAFF. The CDR3, as DNA: TGTGCCAGCTCACCACCGAGTGCGAACACTGAAGCTTTCTTT.